The rows below give T cell receptor beta chains drawn from one sample of a study of T cell clones after liver transplantation. Data came from immunoSEQ multiplex PCR; TCRdb stores just in-frame clones and leaves some out. The top ten hold approximately 2.8% of the sample, which has 65,000 to 80,000 clones, less than 85% seen once. The sequencing here drew on CD4+ T cells from blood, taken at the 22-month timepoint. The receptors were gathered from a human patient who received a liver transplant. Some of the T cells might come from the graft donor. Both conserved end residues are part of each CDR3. Each record gives: CDR3 DNA, CDR3 protein, clone size, V gene, J gene, D gene. A D gene is named only where the DNA matches it firmly. Clone size is not always given. Where it is, it says once, few, many or a class for expanded clones.

CDR3 DNA: TGTGCCAGCAGCTTAGGATATCAGCCCCAGCATTTT
CDR3 protein: CASSLGYQPQHF
clone size: -
V gene: TRBV5-6
J gene: TRBJ1-5
D gene: -

CDR3 DNA: TGTGCCAGCAGTTTAAGGGGAAGTAGCGGGATTACCTACGAGCAGTACTTC
CDR3 protein: CASSLRGSSGITYEQYF
clone size: -
V gene: TRBV27
J gene: TRBJ2-7
D gene: TRBD2

CDR3 DNA: TGCAGCGTTGCGTACAGGAACACTGAAGCTTTCTTT
CDR3 protein: CSVAYRNTEAFF
clone size: -
V gene: TRBV29-1
J gene: TRBJ1-1
D gene: -

CDR3 DNA: TGTGCCAGCAGTGCGGACACGATTCTTTCCTACGAGCAGTACTTC
CDR3 protein: CASSADTILSYEQYF
clone size: -
V gene: TRBV2
J gene: TRBJ2-7
D gene: -

CDR3 DNA: TGCAGCGTTAAAACGAACACCGGGGAGCTGTTTTTT
CDR3 protein: CSVKTNTGELFF
clone size: -
V gene: TRBV29-1
J gene: TRBJ2-2
D gene: -

CDR3 DNA: TGTGCGGGGGGGACAGGACTAGCGGACACCGGGGAGCTGTTTTTT
CDR3 protein: CAGGTGLADTGELFF
clone size: few
V gene: TRBV19
J gene: TRBJ2-2
D gene: TRBD2

CDR3 DNA: TGCGCCAGCAGCTTGGTACAGGGTAATGAAAAACTGTTTTTT
CDR3 protein: CASSLVQGNEKLFF
clone size: -
V gene: TRBV5-1
J gene: TRBJ1-4
D gene: -

CDR3 DNA: TGTGCCAGCAGCTTCGGACAGGGGGAGGTATGGAACACTGAAGCTTTCTTT
CDR3 protein: CASSFGQGEVWNTEAFF
clone size: few
V gene: TRBV7-2
J gene: TRBJ1-1
D gene: TRBD1

CDR3 DNA: TGTGCCAGCAGTCCCCTGTCCTACGAGCAGTACTTC
CDR3 protein: CASSPLSYEQYF
clone size: -
V gene: TRBV28
J gene: TRBJ2-7
D gene: -

CDR3 DNA: TGTGCCAGCAGTGAAGTCCGGGGGCGCGGAACCGGGGAGCTGTTTTTT
CDR3 protein: CASSEVRGRGTGELFF
clone size: once
V gene: TRBV6-1
J gene: TRBJ2-2
D gene: -

CDR3 DNA: TGTGCCAGCAGCTTAGTCGGCATCGGCGGAGGCGGATACAATGAGCAGTTCTTC
CDR3 protein: CASSLVGIGGGGYNEQFF
clone size: -
V gene: TRBV7-2
J gene: TRBJ2-1
D gene: -

CDR3 DNA: TGCGCCAGCAGCTTGGCTCCGCGGGGGGGCAGAACAGATACGCAGTATTTT
CDR3 protein: CASSLAPRGGRTDTQYF
clone size: -
V gene: TRBV5-1
J gene: TRBJ2-3
D gene: TRBD2

CDR3 DNA: TGTGCCAGCAGCTTAGAAAGACAAAGAGTCACAGATACGCAGTATTTT
CDR3 protein: CASSLERQRVTDTQYF
clone size: -
V gene: TRBV7-2
J gene: TRBJ2-3
D gene: -

CDR3 DNA: TGCGCCAGCAGCCAAGCACCTAGCGGGGGGGCAGATACGCAGTATTTT
CDR3 protein: CASSQAPSGGADTQYF
clone size: -
V gene: TRBV4-1
J gene: TRBJ2-3
D gene: TRBD2

CDR3 DNA: TGTGCCAGCAGCTTCTGGGCTGTGAACACTGAAGCTTTCTTT
CDR3 protein: CASSFWAVNTEAFF
clone size: once
V gene: TRBV7-2
J gene: TRBJ1-1
D gene: -

CDR3 DNA: TGCGCCAGCAGCCAAGAGAGTGGAGGGGGCGCGAATGGCTACACCTTC
CDR3 protein: CASSQESGGGANGYTF
clone size: -
V gene: TRBV4-3
J gene: TRBJ1-2
D gene: TRBD1

CDR3 DNA: TGTGCCAGCACGGGGCAGACGGGGCAGCCCCAGCATTTT
CDR3 protein: CASTGQTGQPQHF
clone size: few
V gene: TRBV2
J gene: TRBJ1-5
D gene: -

CDR3 DNA: TGTGCCATCAGGAACAGGGGGAAGCCCGAAGGGACCCAGTACTTC
CDR3 protein: CAIRNRGKPEGTQYF
clone size: -
V gene: TRBV28
J gene: TRBJ2-5
D gene: TRBD1

CDR3 DNA: TGTGCCAGCAGCTTACCCCCGCTAGCGGAGACCCAGTACTTC
CDR3 protein: CASSLPPLAETQYF
clone size: -
V gene: TRBV7-9
J gene: TRBJ2-5
D gene: -

CDR3 DNA: TGTGCCAGCAGCGTAGGCGTGGGGACAGGGAATAATGAGCAGTTCTTC
CDR3 protein: CASSVGVGTGNNEQFF
clone size: -
V gene: TRBV9
J gene: TRBJ2-1
D gene: TRBD1

CDR3 DNA: TGTGCCAGCAGTTACTCAGGTTTATCGGGGCGTGGCTACACCTTC
CDR3 protein: CASSYSGLSGRGYTF
clone size: -
V gene: TRBV6-5
J gene: TRBJ1-2
D gene: -

CDR3 DNA: TGTGCCAGCAGCTTAGTAAGGCCGTCGAACACTGAAGCTTTCTTT
CDR3 protein: CASSLVRPSNTEAFF
clone size: -
V gene: TRBV7-9
J gene: TRBJ1-1
D gene: -

CDR3 DNA: TGTGCCAGTAAAGTCGGACCAACTAATGAAAAACTGTTTTTT
CDR3 protein: CASKVGPTNEKLFF
clone size: once
V gene: TRBV19
J gene: TRBJ1-4
D gene: -

CDR3 DNA: TGTGCCAGCAGTGGGGGGGTCCGAGCCCAGCCCCAGCATTTT
CDR3 protein: CASSGGVRAQPQHF
clone size: -
V gene: TRBV6-1
J gene: TRBJ1-5
D gene: -

CDR3 DNA: TGTGCCAGCAGCTTAGGCGTGGGGGGGACCACTGAAGCTTTCTTT
CDR3 protein: CASSLGVGGTTEAFF
clone size: -
V gene: TRBV7-9
J gene: TRBJ1-1
D gene: -

CDR3 DNA: TGTGCCAGCAGCTCATTCTCTTCTTCGCTCGGGGCCGACAATGAGCAGTTCTTC
CDR3 protein: CASSSFSSSLGADNEQFF
clone size: -
V gene: TRBV11-3
J gene: TRBJ2-1
D gene: -

CDR3 DNA: TGCGCCAGCAGCTTTCAGGGCAATGAGCAGTTCTTC
CDR3 protein: CASSFQGNEQFF
clone size: -
V gene: TRBV4-3
J gene: TRBJ2-1
D gene: -

CDR3 DNA: TGTGCCTGCCGGGGGACAGGGGTAGTCGGGGAGCTGTTTTTT
CDR3 protein: CACRGTGVVGELFF
clone size: -
V gene: TRBV6-5
J gene: TRBJ2-2
D gene: TRBD1

CDR3 DNA: TGCAGTGCCGAAACGGACGCCACGCAGTATTTT
CDR3 protein: CSAETDATQYF
clone size: -
V gene: TRBV20-1
J gene: TRBJ2-3
D gene: -

CDR3 DNA: TGTGCCAGTGGCCAGAGGGGAGCGGGGGAAGAGACCCAGTACTTC
CDR3 protein: CASGQRGAGEETQYF
clone size: -
V gene: TRBV19
J gene: TRBJ2-5
D gene: TRBD2

CDR3 DNA: TGTGCCAGCAGCTCCAAGGGACGGGTCTACAATGAGCAGTTCTTC
CDR3 protein: CASSSKGRVYNEQFF
clone size: few
V gene: TRBV9
J gene: TRBJ2-1
D gene: -

CDR3 DNA: TGCGCCAGCAGCCAAGATGGGGGGTCAGACTATGGCTACACCTTC
CDR3 protein: CASSQDGGSDYGYTF
clone size: -
V gene: TRBV4-3
J gene: TRBJ1-2
D gene: -

CDR3 DNA: TGTGCCAGCAGCTTTCTTAGCGGGGGGAGGACAGATACGCAGTATTTT
CDR3 protein: CASSFLSGGRTDTQYF
clone size: once
V gene: TRBV7-2
J gene: TRBJ2-3
D gene: TRBD2

CDR3 DNA: TGTGCCAGCAGCGTAGGAGGAGCGTCGAACACTGAAGCTTTCTTT
CDR3 protein: CASSVGGASNTEAFF
clone size: -
V gene: TRBV9
J gene: TRBJ1-1
D gene: -

CDR3 DNA: TGTGCCAGCAGCTTAGATCATCACCCGAGAAACATTCAGTACTTC
CDR3 protein: CASSLDHHPRNIQYF
clone size: -
V gene: TRBV11-2
J gene: TRBJ2-4
D gene: -

CDR3 DNA: TGCGCCAGCAGCCCAGGGGGGGCGTCCCTCTATGGCTACACCTTC
CDR3 protein: CASSPGGASLYGYTF
clone size: once
V gene: TRBV5-1
J gene: TRBJ1-2
D gene: TRBD1

CDR3 DNA: TGTGCCAGCTCACCATTGTTGCAGGGGGCAGATACGCAGTATTTT
CDR3 protein: CASSPLLQGADTQYF
clone size: -
V gene: TRBV18
J gene: TRBJ2-3
D gene: TRBD1

CDR3 DNA: TGTGCCAGTAGTATTCTCGCGGGGGCCTTCGGCTATGGCTACACCTTC
CDR3 protein: CASSILAGAFGYGYTF
clone size: -
V gene: TRBV19
J gene: TRBJ1-2
D gene: -

CDR3 DNA: TGTGCCAGCTTGAGGCAAGAGACCCAGTACTTC
CDR3 protein: CASLRQETQYF
clone size: -
V gene: TRBV2
J gene: TRBJ2-5
D gene: -

CDR3 DNA: TGTGCCAGCAGCAGGACAGTCTACGAGCAGTACTTC
CDR3 protein: CASSRTVYEQYF
clone size: -
V gene: TRBV5-6
J gene: TRBJ2-7
D gene: -

CDR3 DNA: TGCGCCAGCAGCTTGTTGGGGCCCCCGCAAGAGACCCAGTACTTC
CDR3 protein: CASSLLGPPQETQYF
clone size: -
V gene: TRBV5-1
J gene: TRBJ2-5
D gene: -

CDR3 DNA: TGTGCCTGGAGAAGGGGGGAGACCCAGTACTTC
CDR3 protein: CAWRRGETQYF
clone size: -
V gene: TRBV30
J gene: TRBJ2-5
D gene: -

CDR3 DNA: TGTGCCAGCTCACCACTTGGGCTCATGAACACTGAAGCTTTCTTT
CDR3 protein: CASSPLGLMNTEAFF
clone size: -
V gene: TRBV18
J gene: TRBJ1-1
D gene: -

CDR3 DNA: TGCGCCAGCAGCTCGGCCATCCTTTCTAACTATGGCTACACCTTC
CDR3 protein: CASSSAILSNYGYTF
clone size: -
V gene: TRBV5-1
J gene: TRBJ1-2
D gene: -

CDR3 DNA: TGCGCCAGCAGCTTGGCCACCACGAGCTCCTACAATGAGCAGTTCTTC
CDR3 protein: CASSLATTSSYNEQFF
clone size: few
V gene: TRBV5-1
J gene: TRBJ2-1
D gene: -

CDR3 DNA: TGTGCCAGCAGTTCGGGGGAACGTAGGTTCCTCGGTGAGCAGTTCTTC
CDR3 protein: CASSSGERRFLGEQFF
clone size: -
V gene: TRBV6-5
J gene: TRBJ2-1
D gene: -

CDR3 DNA: TGTGCCAGCATCAAGGGGACAGGGACCTACGAGCAGTACTTC
CDR3 protein: CASIKGTGTYEQYF
clone size: -
V gene: TRBV6-6
J gene: TRBJ2-7
D gene: TRBD1

CDR3 DNA: TGTGCCAGCATTCAGACAGGGAACACTGAAGCTTTCTTT
CDR3 protein: CASIQTGNTEAFF
clone size: -
V gene: TRBV2
J gene: TRBJ1-1
D gene: -

CDR3 DNA: TGTGCCAGCAGCCGCGGAGGGAACACCATATATTTT
CDR3 protein: CASSRGGNTIYF
clone size: once
V gene: TRBV7-2
J gene: TRBJ1-3
D gene: -